A selection of T cell receptor beta chains follows, all from one sample in a study of blood T cell repertoires in COVID-19. Here immunoSEQ multiplex PCR was the method, and the copy in TCRdb shows in-frame clones only, minus some. The top ten hold approximately 10% of the sample, which has about 98,000 clones, about 89% seen once. The specimen sequenced was peripheral blood. The receptors shown here come from a man aged 45-60 years with acute or convalescent COVID-19. Both conserved end residues are part of each CDR3. The D gene is left open where the match is weak. Clone size is not always given. Where it is, it says once, few, many or a class for expanded clones.

CDR3aa,CDR3nt,v_gene,abundance,j_gene,d_gene
CASSPGTGNTGELFF,TGCGCCAGCAGCCCCGGGACAGGGAACACCGGGGAGCTGTTTTTT,TRBV5-1,.,TRBJ2-2,TRBD1
CASRGAVFNEQYF,TGTGCCAGCAGGGGGGCAGTGTTCAACGAGCAGTACTTC,TRBV6-6,.,TRBJ2-7,.
CASSALTGTEAFF,TGTGCCAGCAGCGCTCTTACAGGGACTGAAGCTTTCTTT,TRBV7-9,.,TRBJ1-1,.
CASKAGIRNEKLFF,TGCGCCAGCAAGGCGGGGATTAGGAATGAAAAACTGTTTTTT,TRBV5-1,once,TRBJ1-4,.
CATRAHRRGTGVYGYTF,TGTGCCACCAGGGCTCATAGGCGCGGGACAGGAGTCTATGGCTACACCTTC,TRBV24-1,.,TRBJ1-2,TRBD1
CASRLLLAGDQYF,TGTGCCAGCAGGCTCCTACTAGCGGGAGACCAGTACTTC,TRBV2,once,TRBJ2-7,TRBD2
CAKDRLGRNTEAFF,TGTGCCAAAGACAGGTTGGGTAGAAACACTGAAGCTTTCTTT,TRBV6-5,.,TRBJ1-1,.
CASTDRTSGRVGNEQFF,TGTGCCAGCACCGACAGGACTAGCGGGAGGGTAGGAAATGAGCAGTTCTTC,TRBV7-9,.,TRBJ2-1,TRBD2
CASSYSGRTNYGYTF,TGTGCCAGCAGTTACTCCGGCAGGACTAACTATGGCTACACCTTC,TRBV6-5,.,TRBJ1-2,.
CASEGGTEAFF,TGTGCCAGCGAGGGGGGGACTGAAGCTTTCTTT,TRBV6-5,.,TRBJ1-1,.
CASSLELVAKNSPLHF,TGTGCCAGCAGCTTAGAGTTGGTGGCCAAAAATTCACCCCTCCACTTT,TRBV11-2,.,TRBJ1-6,.
CASRRGTPEEKLFF,TGTGCCAGCAGGAGGGGGACACCAGAAGAAAAACTGTTTTTT,TRBV27,.,TRBJ1-4,.
CASSAQPGQLNEKLFF,TGCGCCAGCAGCGCACAACCGGGACAGCTAAATGAAAAACTGTTTTTT,TRBV5-1,.,TRBJ1-4,TRBD1
CASRVAGRTDTQYF,TGTGCCAGCAGAGTAGCGGGACGGACAGATACGCAGTATTTT,TRBV7-9,.,TRBJ2-3,TRBD2
CASSWGGNQETQYF,TGTGCCAGCAGTTGGGGGGGCAACCAAGAGACCCAGTACTTC,TRBV27,.,TRBJ2-5,.
CASSLGLGSREQYF,TGTGCCAGCAGTCTAGGACTAGGGTCGCGCGAGCAGTACTTC,TRBV7-9,.,TRBJ2-7,TRBD2
CASSEGGVEQPQHF,TGTGCCAGCAGCGAGGGGGGGGTCGAGCAGCCCCAGCATTTT,TRBV9,.,TRBJ1-5,.
CASNPLGVLTSGNEQFF,TGTGCCAGCAATCCCTTGGGGGTTTTGACTAGCGGGAATGAGCAGTTCTTC,TRBV27,.,TRBJ2-1,TRBD2
CAWRRLAGGSGELFF,TGTGCCTGGAGACGATTAGCGGGAGGGAGCGGGGAGCTGTTTTTT,TRBV30,.,TRBJ2-2,TRBD2
CASSEAGTANTGELFF,TGTGCCAGCAGTGAAGCCGGGACAGCCAACACCGGGGAGCTGTTTTTT,TRBV2,.,TRBJ2-2,TRBD1
CASSDLLAGTGELFF,TGTGCCAGCAGTGACTTACTAGCGGGAACCGGGGAGCTGTTTTTT,TRBV2,.,TRBJ2-2,TRBD2
CASTLIDMNTEAFF,TGTGCCAGCACTTTAATCGACATGAACACTGAAGCTTTCTTT,TRBV2,.,TRBJ1-1,.
CASSFRGRSYEQYF,TGTGCCAGCAGTTTTAGAGGGAGGTCCTACGAGCAGTACTTC,TRBV27,.,TRBJ2-7,.
CAWSATPGESGYTF,TGTGCCTGGAGCGCTACTCCAGGGGAAAGTGGCTACACCTTC,TRBV30,.,TRBJ1-2,.
CAISEATTLRTEAFF,TGTGCCATCAGTGAGGCAACAACCCTCAGGACTGAAGCTTTCTTT,TRBV10-3,.,TRBJ1-1,.
CASSPGPPTGSYNEQFF,TGTGCCAGCAGCCCCGGGCCCCCGACAGGGTCCTACAATGAGCAGTTCTTC,TRBV9,.,TRBJ2-1,TRBD1
CASSPDRGLYEQYF,TGTGCCAGCAGCCCTGACAGGGGGCTATACGAGCAGTACTTC,TRBV11-2,once,TRBJ2-7,TRBD1
CASSLTGGRAAYEQYF,TGTGCCAGCAGTTTAACCGGCGGGAGGGCTGCCTACGAGCAGTACTTC,TRBV27,.,TRBJ2-7,TRBD2
CASGLVGGNGGNQPQHF,TGTGCTAGTGGTTTGGTAGGAGGGAACGGTGGCAATCAGCCCCAGCATTTT,TRBV12-5,.,TRBJ1-5,.
CASSTGLAGNEQFF,TGTGCCAGCAGCACGGGACTAGCGGGCAATGAGCAGTTCTTC,TRBV7-6,.,TRBJ2-1,TRBD2
CASSGDRAHQPQHF,TGTGCCAGCAGTGGGGACAGGGCTCATCAGCCCCAGCATTTT,TRBV28,.,TRBJ1-5,TRBD1
CASSLGQRMGYTF,TGTGCCAGCAGCTTGGGCCAGCGTATGGGCTACACCTTC,TRBV5-6,.,TRBJ1-2,.
CASSIGGTGPQPQHF,TGTGCCAGTAGCATAGGCGGGACAGGGCCACAGCCCCAGCATTTT,TRBV19,.,TRBJ1-5,TRBD1
CASSLEDRSRAEAFF,TGTGCCAGCAGCTTAGAGGACAGGTCCCGGGCTGAAGCTTTCTTT,TRBV11-2,.,TRBJ1-1,TRBD1
CASSTGFGQNTEAFF,TGTGCCAGCAGCACAGGGTTCGGGCAGAACACTGAAGCTTTCTTT,TRBV28,.,TRBJ1-1,.
CASSPDSHGTGELFF,TGTGCCAGCAGCCCAGACAGTCACGGCACCGGGGAGCTGTTTTTT,TRBV7-8,.,TRBJ2-2,.
CASRGPGTGEGQPQHF,TGTGCCAGCAGGGGACCCGGGACAGGGGAGGGTCAGCCCCAGCATTTT,TRBV28,.,TRBJ1-5,TRBD1
CASGTSGITGELFF,TGCGCCAGTGGGACTAGCGGGATCACCGGGGAGCTGTTTTTT,TRBV5-1,.,TRBJ2-2,TRBD2
CSVEDQGGRLFGYTF,TGCAGCGTTGAAGATCAAGGGGGACGGCTTTTTGGCTACACCTTC,TRBV29-1,.,TRBJ1-2,.
CASSRQGPNSEQYF,TGTGCCAGCTCACGACAGGGGCCCAATTCCGAGCAGTACTTC,TRBV18,.,TRBJ2-7,TRBD1
CATRTVNTGELFF,TGTGCCACAAGGACTGTTAACACCGGGGAGCTGTTTTTT,TRBV19,.,TRBJ2-2,.
CASWGTGINQPQHF,TGCGCCAGCTGGGGGACAGGGATTAATCAGCCCCAGCATTTT,TRBV10-2,once,TRBJ1-5,TRBD1
CASSQGPSGGSYEQYF,TGCGCCAGCAGCCAAGGGCCCAGCGGGGGCTCCTACGAGCAGTACTTC,TRBV4-1,.,TRBJ2-7,TRBD2
CASSEGGQGVDGYTF,TGTGCCAGCAGTGAAGGGGGACAGGGAGTCGATGGCTACACCTTC,TRBV25-1,.,TRBJ1-2,TRBD1
CASSLRGGVTNEKLFF,TGTGCCAGCAGCCTCCGCGGGGGCGTGACTAATGAAAAACTGTTTTTT,TRBV3-1/TRBV3-2,.,TRBJ1-4,.
CASTQRDRGSNQPQHF,TGTGCCAGCACCCAGAGGGACAGGGGGAGCAATCAGCCCCAGCATTTT,TRBV13,.,TRBJ1-5,TRBD1
CATSDPGQGVREGPGELFF,TGTGCCACCAGTGATCCCGGACAGGGAGTGAGGGAGGGTCCCGGGGAGCTGTTTTTT,TRBV24-1,.,TRBJ2-2,.
CSASRTQSSGNTIYF,TGCAGTGCTAGTCGGACTCAAAGCTCTGGAAACACCATATATTTT,TRBV20-1,.,TRBJ1-3,.
CASGERDEQFF,TGTGCCAGCGGAGAGCGGGATGAGCAGTTCTTC,TRBV6-5,.,TRBJ2-1,.
CASSVGHRGHTEAFF,TGTGCCAGCAGCGTAGGACACAGGGGGCACACTGAAGCTTTCTTT,TRBV9,.,TRBJ1-1,TRBD1
CASSLFQGYSGNTIYF,TGTGCCAGCAGCTTGTTTCAGGGGTACTCTGGAAACACCATATATTTT,TRBV5-6,.,TRBJ1-3,.
CASRRLAGEIEQYF,TGTGCCAGCAGACGACTAGCGGGAGAGATCGAGCAGTACTTC,TRBV6-5,.,TRBJ2-7,TRBD2
CASSFGLADNEQFF,TGTGCCAGCAGCTTCGGACTAGCGGACAATGAGCAGTTCTTC,TRBV7-3,.,TRBJ2-1,TRBD2
CASSFGTSVNYYKQPRDTQYF,TGCGCCAGCAGCTTCGGGACTAGTGTCAATTACTACAAGCAACCCAGGGATACGCAGTATTTT,TRBV4-1,.,TRBJ2-3,TRBD2
CASSQPRDSYEQYF,TGCGCCAGCAGCCAACCCCGGGACAGCTACGAGCAGTACTTC,TRBV4-1,.,TRBJ2-7,TRBD1